Listed below are T cell receptor beta chains from one sample, sequenced in a study of circulating CD8 cells and anti-PD-1 response in melanoma. TCRdb reanalysed the reads using MiXCR and keeps one entry per CDR3 protein. Of roughly 560 distinct CDR3 sequences in the sample, around 5.5% were seen once. The specimen was CD8+ T cells from PBMCs, collected at baseline or after one month of anti-PD-1 therapy (not recorded which). The receptors shown here come from a human donor with melanoma. Both conserved end residues are part of each CDR3. A D gene is named only where the DNA matches it firmly. Expanded clones are given a class, and other clones once, few, many or no size at all.

size | J | D | V | CDR3 | DNA
medium-sized | TRBJ1-5 | TRBD1 | TRBV27 | CASSLLGQGQPQHF | TGTGCCAGCAGTTTGTTGGGACAGGGTCAGCCCCAGCATTTT
medium-sized | TRBJ2-3 | - | TRBV28 | CASSLSPRDLGTDTQYF | TGTGCCAGCAGTTTATCTCCGCGGGATTTGGGGACAGATACGCAGTATTTT
medium-sized | TRBJ2-2 | - | TRBV24-1 | CATSDTLKGGELFF | TGTGCCACCAGTGATACCCTAAAGGGCGGGGAGCTGTTTTTT
medium-sized | TRBJ2-3 | - | TRBV19 | CASSQGLLTDTQYF | TGTGCCAGTAGTCAGGGCTTACTCACAGATACGCAGTATTTT
large | TRBJ2-1 | - | TRBV19 | CASSIGNEQFF | TGTGCCAGTAGTATAGGGAATGAGCAGTTCTTC
- | TRBJ2-1 | - | TRBV29-1 | CSVPREKNEQFF | TGCAGCGTCCCCCGGGAGAAGAATGAGCAGTTCTTC
large | TRBJ2-7 | TRBD2 | TRBV27 | CASSIAGGGDYEQYF | TGTGCCAGCAGCATAGCGGGAGGAGGGGACTACGAGCAGTACTTC
large | TRBJ2-1 | - | TRBV27 | CASSWGPLSDEQFF | TGTGCCAGCAGTTGGGGACCATTGTCCGATGAGCAGTTCTTC
medium-sized | TRBJ2-7 | TRBD1 | TRBV28 | CASRPGQGTYEQYF | TGTGCCAGCCGTCCGGGACAGGGGACATACGAGCAGTACTTC
large | TRBJ1-2 | TRBD1 | TRBV10-2 | CASRSGGDLDSGYTF | TGCGCCAGCCGATCAGGGGGGGACCTCGATTCAGGCTACACCTTC
medium-sized | TRBJ2-1 | TRBD2 | TRBV19 | CASSIGLANEQFF | TGTGCCAGTAGTATAGGACTAGCCAATGAGCAGTTCTTC
large | TRBJ2-1 | TRBD1 | TRBV2 | CASSYDRDRGVYEQFF | TGTGCCAGCAGTTACGACCGGGACAGGGGGGTGTATGAGCAGTTCTTC
hyperexpanded | TRBJ2-1 | TRBD2 | TRBV18 | CASSPELAGGVNEQFF | TGTGCCAGCTCACCGGAACTAGCGGGAGGGGTCAATGAGCAGTTCTTC
medium-sized | TRBJ2-7 | - | TRBV28 | CASSFGQGGRYEQYF | TGTGCCAGCAGTTTCGGGCAGGGCGGGCGCTACGAGCAGTACTTC
medium-sized | TRBJ2-5 | TRBD2 | TRBV27 | CASTPSGGAQETQYF | TGTGCCAGCACCCCTAGCGGGGGGGCCCAAGAGACCCAGTACTTC
medium-sized | TRBJ1-1 | - | TRBV11-2 | CASSLVQGDTEAFF | TGTGCCAGCAGCTTAGTACAGGGCGACACTGAAGCTTTCTTT
few | TRBJ2-2 | TRBD2 | TRBV7-9 | CASSPRLAGAHQNTGELFF | TGTGCCAGCAGCCCGAGACTAGCGGGGGCCCACCAGAACACCGGGGAGCTGTTTTTT
large | TRBJ1-5 | TRBD1 | TRBV4-2 | CASSQEVPGGPNQPQHF | TGTGCCAGCAGCCAAGAGGTTCCAGGGGGCCCTAATCAGCCCCAGCATTTT
medium-sized | TRBJ2-2 | - | TRBV7-2 | CASSFSYTGELFF | TGTGCCAGCAGCTTCAGCTACACCGGGGAGCTGTTTTTT
medium-sized | TRBJ1-1 | - | TRBV20-1 | CSARGFGGARRIVENTEAFF | TGCAGTGCTAGAGGCTTCGGGGGGGCAAGGCGAATAGTGGAGAACACTGAAGCTTTCTTT
few | TRBJ2-5 | TRBD1 | TRBV6-5 | CASSDTGTGRGYGETQYF | TGTGCCAGCAGTGACACCGGGACAGGGCGGGGGTACGGAGAGACCCAGTACTTC
few | TRBJ2-7 | TRBD2 | TRBV9 | CASSVGASGAYEQYF | TGTGCCAGCAGCGTAGGAGCTAGCGGGGCCTACGAGCAGTACTTC
medium-sized | TRBJ2-1 | TRBD2 | TRBV30 | CAWGTNYNEQFF | TGTGCCTGGGGGACTAACTACAATGAGCAGTTCTTC
medium-sized | TRBJ2-7 | - | TRBV19 | CASSPDDGYEQYF | TGTGCCAGTAGTCCCGACGACGGCTACGAGCAGTACTTC
medium-sized | TRBJ2-1 | TRBD2 | TRBV28 | CASSYPSGSSYNEQFF | TGTGCCAGCAGCTACCCCAGCGGGAGTTCCTACAATGAGCAGTTCTTC
large | TRBJ2-1 | TRBD2 | TRBV27 | CASSLGLAGNEQFF | TGTGCCAGCAGTCTGGGACTAGCGGGTAACGAGCAGTTCTTC
large | TRBJ2-7 | TRBD2 | TRBV9 | CASSDGGLAGEQYF | TGTGCCAGCAGCGACGGGGGACTAGCGGGGGAGCAGTACTTC
medium-sized | TRBJ2-3 | - | TRBV2 | CASSPGGDTDAQYF | TGTGCCAGCAGCCCCGGAGGGGACACAGATGCGCAGTATTTT
medium-sized | TRBJ2-3 | - | TRBV27 | CASSFGGLADTQYF | TGTGCCAGCAGTTTTGGGGGATTAGCAGATACGCAGTATTTT
medium-sized | TRBJ2-1 | - | TRBV2 | CASSAETGYNEQFF | TGTGCCAGCTCAGCCGAAACCGGGTACAATGAGCAGTTCTTC
large | TRBJ2-1 | TRBD2 | TRBV27 | CASSLSGLAGNEQFF | TGTGCCAGCAGTTTATCGGGACTAGCGGGGAATGAGCAGTTCTTC
- | TRBJ2-7 | TRBD1 | TRBV28 | CASKAGQGETYEQYF | TGTGCCAGCAAGGCGGGCCAGGGGGAAACCTACGAGCAGTACTTC
medium-sized | TRBJ2-3 | - | TRBV21-1 | CASSKDRPTTDTQYF | TGTGCCAGCAGCAAAGACCGGCCTACAACAGATACGCAGTATTTT
medium-sized | TRBJ2-6 | - | TRBV19 | CASSPGQSSGANVLTF | TGTGCCAGTAGCCCCGGACAATCCTCTGGGGCCAACGTCCTGACTTTC
large | TRBJ1-5 | - | TRBV27 | CASSLLAANSNQPQHF | TGTGCCAGCAGTTTATTGGCGGCTAATAGCAATCAGCCCCAGCATTTT
medium-sized | TRBJ2-3 | - | TRBV27 | CASSWGLLADTQYF | TGTGCCAGCAGTTGGGGGCTACTTGCCGATACGCAGTATTTT
large | TRBJ2-1 | TRBD2 | TRBV2 | CASSDSLAENNEQFF | TGTGCCAGCAGTGACTCACTAGCGGAGAACAATGAGCAGTTCTTC
large | TRBJ1-6 | - | TRBV2 | CASSDLEGNSPLHF | TGTGCCAGCAGTGATCTGGAAGGGAATTCACCCCTCCACTTT
medium-sized | TRBJ1-6 | - | TRBV20-1 | CSAQTGVYNSPLHF | TGCAGTGCCCAGACAGGAGTATATAATTCACCCCTCCACTTT
medium-sized | TRBJ2-7 | TRBD1 | TRBV20-1 | CSGRGTGKSSYEQYF | TGCAGTGGTCGTGGGACAGGGAAGAGCTCCTACGAGCAGTACTTC
large | TRBJ2-7 | - | TRBV7-2 | CASSLGVSLYEQYF | TGTGCCAGCAGCTTAGGGGTTTCCCTTTACGAGCAGTACTTC
medium-sized | TRBJ2-3 | TRBD1 | TRBV27 | CASSPIFGDRGADTQYF | TGTGCCAGCAGTCCGATATTTGGGGACAGGGGAGCAGATACGCAGTATTTT
large | TRBJ2-7 | - | TRBV27 | CASSPAAPPYEQYF | TGTGCCAGCAGTCCCGCCGCCCCTCCCTACGAGCAGTACTTC
medium-sized | TRBJ1-4 | - | TRBV19 | CASSLTAATNEKLFF | TGTGCCAGTAGTTTGACAGCAGCAACTAATGAAAAACTGTTTTTT
medium-sized | TRBJ2-2 | - | TRBV19 | CASRRTRELFF | TGTGCCAGTAGACGGACGAGGGAGCTGTTTTTT
large | TRBJ2-3 | - | TRBV6-6 | CASSWASSRTDTQYF | TGTGCCAGCAGCTGGGCTAGCTCTCGCACAGATACGCAGTATTTT
few | TRBJ2-3 | TRBD2 | TRBV20-1 | CSARLAGGLVVQIVTDTQYF | TGCAGTGCTAGACTAGCGGGGGGGCTAGTAGTCCAAATCGTCACAGATACGCAGTATTTT
large | TRBJ2-7 | TRBD2 | TRBV28 | CASSRRTSPYEQYF | TGTGCCAGCAGTCGAAGGACTAGTCCCTACGAGCAGTACTTC
large | TRBJ2-7 | TRBD1 | TRBV7-9 | CAGQVPGYEQYF | TGTGCCGGACAGGTTCCGGGCTACGAGCAGTACTTC
medium-sized | TRBJ2-3 | - | TRBV18 | CASSASGTGAYTDTQYF | TGTGCCAGCTCAGCTTCCGGAACGGGGGCGTACACAGATACGCAGTATTTT
medium-sized | TRBJ2-7 | - | TRBV27 | CASSPGALMSSYEQYF | TGTGCCAGCAGTCCCGGGGCCTTAATGAGCTCCTACGAGCAGTACTTC
few | TRBJ2-3 | TRBD2 | TRBV28 | CASSLTSGRASRTDTQYF | TGTGCCAGCAGTTTGACTAGCGGGAGGGCGAGTCGCACAGATACGCAGTATTTT